These 20 T cell receptor beta chains originate from one sample sequenced in a study of control samples from healthy donors and cancer patients. The method was immunoSEQ multiplex PCR; TCRdb's version includes in-frame clones alone and lacks a portion of them. The sample carries about 130,000 clones, about 95% recorded once. Sequences were obtained from blood. Every receptor here comes from a man aged 25 to 45 in good health.

V gene TRBV5-1 combines with J gene TRBJ1-2; the D gene is possibly TRBD1 (5 bases). The CDR3 runs 17 residues. V lost 0 bases, J lost 4 bases, and 19 bases lay in between. Germline CDR1 is SGHRS and CDR2 is YFSETQ. The CDR3 is CASSLGRVGMLGYGYTF. The CDR3 DNA reads as TGCGCCAGCAGCTTGGGCAGGGTCGGTATGTTGGGCTATGGCTACACCTTC.

Comments on this clone: An end of the junction does not agree with germline; a read error may underlie this. V is TRBV5-3 and J is TRBJ1-1, with 9 nucleotides matching TRBD1. TRBV5-3 is noted as an ORF with a role that remains uncertain. The length of the CDR3 is 14 residues. This CDR3 reads CARSLGQGNTEAFF. The CDR3, as DNA: TGTGCCAGAAGTTTGGGACAGGGGAACACTGAAGCTTTCTTT.

The V gene is TRBV4-1, the J gene TRBJ2-7; 7 nucleotides match TRBD1. This CDR3 comprises 16 residues. Germline V gives CDR1 MGHRA, CDR2 YSYEKL. V gave up 3 bases and J gave up 2 bases; unmatched junction bases: 10. This CDR3 reads CASSHPSGTDTYEQYF. Here the CDR3 DNA reads TGCGCCAGCAGCCATCCCTCGGGGACAGACACCTACGAGCAGTACTTC.

The genes are TRBV12-3 or TRBV12-4 and TRBJ2-1; D uncertain. Trimming pared 11 bases from V and 1 base from J, leaving 6 bases between. The CDR3 has 11 amino acids. CDR3 in DNA: TGTGCCGCCGGATCCTACAATGAGCAGTTCTTC. This codes for CAAGSYNEQFF.

The chain employs TRBV4-1 and TRBJ2-1, with D unclear. The V gene lost 0 bases and the J gene lost 0 bases, with 9 bases spanning the gap. There are 16 residues in the CDR3. The germline CDR1 and CDR2 sequences are MGHRA and YSYEKL. CDR3: CASSQDYFSSYNEQFF. CDR3 sequence (DNA): TGCGCCAGCAGCCAAGATTACTTTAGCTCCTACAATGAGCAGTTCTTC.

The J gene is TRBJ1-1, the V gene TRBV7-8; D might be TRBD1 (5 bases). This CDR3 contains 18 residues. Germline V CDR1 and CDR2: SGHVS, FQNEAQ. V dropped 8 bases and J dropped 2 bases, with 27 bases sitting between them. The DNA for the CDR3 is TGTGCCAGCTCCTCTAGAGCTGCCTGGGGGGTTGGCAACACTGAAGCTTTCTTT. Its translation is CASSSRAAWGVGNTEAFF.

The genes are TRBV6-2 or TRBV6-3 and TRBJ2-7, with 9 bases lining up with TRBD1. V was pared by 5 bases and J by 3 bases, with 11 bases of the junction left unmatched. CDR1 is MNHEY and CDR2 is SVGEGT in the germline V gene. This CDR3 is 16 amino acids long. The CDR3 nucleotides are TGTGCCAGCAGTACATCCCCGGGACAGGGACGCTACGAGCAGTACTTC. This gives the protein CASSTSPGQGRYEQYF.

This sequence joins TRBV10-3 and TRBJ1-1; D is unclear. CDR3 length: 13 amino acids. Germline CDR1 is ENHRY and CDR2 is SYGVKD. V was pared by 0 bases and J by 4 bases, with 6 bases between. In DNA form, the CDR3 reads TGTGCCATCAGTGAGTCCCCTCGCACTGAAGCTTTCTTT. Amino acid sequence: CAISESPRTEAFF.

The chain uses TRBV12-3 or TRBV12-4 and TRBJ2-1; D call uncertain. V was clipped by 1 base and J by 4 bases, with 5 bases between them. The CDR3 runs to 13 residues. CDR3 nucleotide sequence: TGTGCCAGCAGTTTAGACTCGTACAATGAGCAGTTCTTC. Its protein product is CASSLDSYNEQFF.

This chain links TRBV9 with TRBJ1-3; weak D call: TRBD1 (5 bases). Trimming shortened V by 0 bases and J by 4 bases, and 14 bases separated the two germline ends. Germline V gene lookup returns CDR1 SGDLS and CDR2 YYNGEE. The length of the CDR3 is 16 residues. CDR3 loop: CASSVGDRSPGNTIYF. CDR3 DNA: TGTGCCAGCAGCGTAGGGGACCGTAGTCCCGGAAACACCATATATTTT.

This chain connects TRBV27 to TRBJ1-4, with 7 bases aligning to TRBD1. CDR3 length: 16 amino acids. The germline V gene encodes CDR1 MNHEY and CDR2 SMNVEV (reference sequence). V shed 5 bases, J shed 4 bases, and the junction held 10 bases outside the gene matches. The CDR3 region is CASSPPRDSRNEKLFF. Written as DNA, the CDR3 is TGTGCCAGCAGTCCACCGAGGGACAGTCGTAATGAAAAACTGTTTTTT.

The J gene is TRBJ2-5, the V gene TRBV2; D ambiguous. Trimming removed 4 bases from V and 4 bases from J, with 10 bases in between. The CDR3 contains 13 residues. CDR1 SNHLY and CDR2 FYNNEI come from the germline V gene. The CDR3 nucleotides read TGTGCCAGCAGTGCTGGTTATGGAGAGACCCAGTACTTC. Translating gives CASSAGYGETQYF. Together with reference TRBV2 and TRBJ2-5, the CDR3 gives the full variable domain: EPEVTQTPSHQVTQMGQEVILRCVPISNHLYFYWYRQILGQKVEFLVSFYNNEISEKSEIFDDQFSVERPDGSNFTLKIRSTKLEDSAMYFCASSAGYGETQYFGPGTRLLVL.

V usage is TRBV7-2 and J usage is TRBJ2-2; either TRBD1 or TRBD2 may fit D (6 bases each). Germline values: CDR1 SGHTA, CDR2 FQGNSA. The V end lost 2 bases, the J end lost 0 bases, and 16 bases lay between the germline ends. The CDR3 runs 18 residues. DNA for the CDR3: TGTGCCAGCAGCTTAACCGTTTCTCGGGGGCCGAACACCGGGGAGCTGTTTTTT. This sequence encodes CASSLTVSRGPNTGELFF.

As to this clone: A read error is likely here: a far larger clone is one base away. V and J are TRBV28 and TRBJ1-1, with D hard to call. CDR3 length equals 11 residues. Germline CDR1 reads MDHEN; CDR2 reads SYDVKM. V was trimmed by 5 bases and J by 0 bases, leaving 1 base between them. CDR3 nucleotides: TGTGCCAGCAGTATGAACACTGAAGCTTTCTTT. Protein: CASSMNTEAFF.

J is TRBJ1-2 and V is TRBV27, with D perhaps matching TRBD1 (5 bases). Germline values: CDR1 MNHEY, CDR2 SMNVEV (reference sequence). Trimming removed 4 bases from V and 2 bases from J, with 11 bases in between. This CDR3 has 14 residues. The CDR3 bases are TGTGCCAGCAGTTGGGGCCCTTGGAACTATGGCTACACCTTC. It translates to CASSWGPWNYGYTF.

The rearrangement joins TRBV4-2 to TRBJ1-2; 9 bases agree with TRBD1. Losses at the gene ends were 3 bases for V and 0 bases for J; bases not matched to a gene: 2. This CDR3 is built from 15 residues. The germline V gene encodes CDR1 LGHNA and CDR2 YNFKEQ. CDR3 DNA: TGTGCCAGCAGCCAGGACAGGGGATCTAACTATGGCTACACCTTC. It codes for CASSQDRGSNYGYTF.

The chain joins TRBV6-6 to TRBJ2-3; the D gene is possibly TRBD2 (6 bases). The V gene's germline CDR1 is MNHNY and CDR2 SVGAGI (reference sequence). V was trimmed by 2 bases and J by 6 bases, leaving 15 bases between them. The CDR3 is 15 residues long. CDR3 amino acids: CASSYGAGGGDTQYF. CDR3 nucleotides: TGTGCCAGCAGTTACGGAGCCGGGGGAGGTGATACGCAGTATTTT.

This clone appeared a single time. J is TRBJ2-1 and V is TRBV6-5; D call uncertain. This CDR3 has 15 amino acids. Germline assignment: CDR1 MNHEY and CDR2 SVGAGI. Trimming left V 2 bases short and J 0 bases short, with 8 bases between. The CDR3 here is CASSYGAGSYNEQFF. CDR3 DNA sequence: TGTGCCAGCAGTTACGGAGCAGGCTCCTACAATGAGCAGTTCTTC.

This chain links TRBV10-2 with TRBJ2-3; 7 bases map to TRBD1. Germline CDR1 reads WSHSY; CDR2 reads SAAADI. With V trimmed by 6 bases and J by 0 bases, 9 bases remained unmatched. The CDR3 contains 16 residues. The CDR3 spells CASRAGDSSSTDTQYF. CDR3 nucleotide sequence: TGCGCCAGCAGGGCCGGGGACAGCTCTAGCACAGATACGCAGTATTTT.

The J gene is TRBJ1-2, the V gene TRBV6-4, with D hard to call. The ends were cut back, 4 bases at V and 4 bases at J, with 10 bases in the middle. CDR1 is MRHNA, CDR2 SNTAGT, per germline. CDR3 length: 13 residues. The CDR3 sequence is CASSAGSAYGYTF. In nucleotides, the CDR3 is TGTGCCAGCAGTGCGGGCAGCGCCTATGGCTACACCTTC.